The next 14 T cell receptor beta chains were all read from a single sample in a study of glioma-infiltrating T cells after dendritic cell vaccination (dated by TCRdb to the mid-2010s). Library prep was done by the immunoSEQ multiplex PCR assay. The table comes from immuneACCESS by way of TCRdb, which keeps in-frame sequences with V and J called. Part of the clones is missing from these tables; in studies checked, under half for an unresolved V gene and the rest for unknown reasons. This sample lists about 65,000 clones; roughly nine tenths were detected once. The ten most abundant clones make up 11% of the sample. The intended sense of this specimen's time point label: after dendritic cell vaccination, including at tumor progression/relapse. The input for sequencing was blood, taken after dendritic cell vaccination. These receptors came from a human donor with glioblastoma.

This chain uses TRBV9 with TRBJ2-7; TRBD2 matches at 8 bases. CDR3 size: 14 residues. In germline, CDR1 is SGDLS, CDR2 YYNGEE. The V segment lost 2 bases and the J segment 6 bases; nucleotides outside the gene matches: 7. The CDR3 sequence: CASSVPPTSGEQYF. CDR3 in DNA: TGTGCCAGCAGCGTTCCGCCTACTAGCGGCGAGCAGTACTTC.

The chain joins TRBV5-1 to TRBJ1-1, with 7 bases matching TRBD1. CDR1 is SGHRS, CDR2 YFSETQ, per germline. The CDR3 is 14 amino acids. V lost 3 bases to trimming and J lost 4 bases; unmatched junction nucleotides: 6. The CDR3 loop reads CASSSQGGGTEAFF. The CDR3 DNA reads as TGCGCCAGCAGCTCCCAAGGGGGCGGCACTGAAGCTTTCTTT. Looking up the rest from reference TRBV5-1 and TRBJ1-1 gives the full variable domain: KAGVTQTPRYLIKTRGQQVTLSCSPISGHRSVSWYQQTPGQGLQFLFEYFSETQRNKGNFPGRFSGRQFSNSRSEMNVSTLELGDSALYLCASSSQGGGTEAFFGQGTRLTVV.

This sequence joins TRBV6-1 and TRBJ2-7; the match to TRBD1 covers 7 bases. The CDR3 length is 13 residues. J lost 6 bases, V lost 5 bases, and 7 bases had no gene match. CDR1 and CDR2 (germline): MNHNS, SASEGT. The CDR3 DNA reads TGTGCCAGCAGTACACAGGGGTCTGGCGAGCAGTACTTC. Translation: CASSTQGSGEQYF.

A few counts support this clone. The rearrangement joins TRBV9 to TRBJ2-1; the D gene is possibly TRBD2 (7 bases). V gave up 5 bases and J gave up 9 bases, with 18 bases separating them. This CDR3 is 14 amino acids long. Per the germline V gene, CDR1 is SGDLS and CDR2 is YYNGEE. CDR3 protein: CASRRGGGAGEQFF. For the CDR3, the DNA is TGTGCCAGCAGGAGAGGTGGGGGGGCCGGTGAGCAGTTCTTC.

J is TRBJ1-4 and V is TRBV5-1; no firm D call. This CDR3 is built from 15 residues. V dropped 0 bases and J dropped 11 bases, with 17 bases sitting between them. Germline V gene lookup returns CDR1 SGHRS and CDR2 YFSETQ. CDR3 region: CASSLGQIEVEKLFF. The CDR3 DNA follows: TGCGCCAGCAGCTTGGGCCAGATCGAGGTCGAGAAACTGTTTTTT.

The chain employs TRBV6-6 and TRBJ1-2; 10 bases agree with TRBD1. With V trimmed by 2 bases and J by 14 bases, 11 bases remained unmatched. The CDR3 is made up of 14 amino acids. The germline CDR1 and CDR2 sequences are MNHNY and SVGAGI (reference sequence). CDR3 protein: CASSYASGTGARTF. CDR3 coding DNA: TGTGCCAGCAGTTACGCCTCCGGGACAGGGGCGCGGACCTTC.

The V gene is TRBV15, the J gene TRBJ1-2; unclear D gene. Trimming took off 0 bases at V and 4 bases at J, with 9 bases between the two ends. The CDR3 is made up of 14 amino acids. Germline CDR1 and CDR2: LNHNV and YYDKDF (reference sequence). The CDR3 reads CATSRDLGTYGYTF. The CDR3 DNA reads as TGTGCCACCAGCAGAGATTTGGGCACCTATGGCTACACCTTC.

This sequence joins TRBV11-2 and TRBJ1-2; tentatively, D is TRBD1 (5 bases). V was pared by 7 bases and J by 5 bases, with 11 bases between. The CDR3 totals 12 residues. In germline, CDR1 is SGHAT, CDR2 FQNNGV. The CDR3 DNA follows: TGTGCCAGCAACGGGGCGGGGTATGGCTACACCTTC. Protein product: CASNGAGYGYTF. Drawing the rest from reference TRBV11-2 and TRBJ1-2, the complete variable domain is EAGVAQSPRYKIIEKRQSVAFWCNPISGHATLYWYQQILGQGPKLLIQFQNNGVVDDSQLPKDRFSAERLKGVDSTLKIQPAKLEDSAVYLCASNGAGYGYTFGSGTRLTVV.

The rearrangement links TRBV5-4 to TRBJ2-2, with 7 nucleotides matching TRBD1. This CDR3 spans 15 amino acids. The ends lost 10 bases at V and 2 bases at J; junction bases unmatched: 11. Looked up from germline, CDR1 is SGHNT and CDR2 is YYREEE (reference sequence). The CDR3 DNA reads TGTGCCGGGGTGGAAGGGGGCATCAACACCGGGGAGCTGTTTTTT. Protein: CAGVEGGINTGELFF.

This chain links TRBV27 with TRBJ2-7, with TRBD1 matching over 9 bases. Germline CDR1 reads MNHEY; CDR2 reads SMNVEV (reference sequence). With V trimmed by 7 bases and J by 0 bases, 7 bases remained unmatched. The length of the CDR3 is 15 residues. The CDR3 DNA is TGTGCCAGCAAATCCGGGACAGGGCCCTCCTACGAGCAGTACTTC. It specifies CASKSGTGPSYEQYF.

J is TRBJ2-5 and V is TRBV7-2, with 7 bases identical to TRBD2. Germline CDR1 is SGHTA and CDR2 is FQGNSA. This CDR3 spans 15 amino acids. The trim removed 4 bases at V and 5 bases at J, leaving 10 bases unmatched. The CDR3 DNA sequence: TGTGCCAGCAGCTCACAGCGGGGAGATGAGGAGACCCAGTACTTC. As protein: CASSSQRGDEETQYF. The complete variable domain, with remaining parts taken from reference TRBV7-2 and TRBJ2-5, reads GAGVSQSPSNKVTEKGKDVELRCDPISGHTALYWYRQSLGQGLEFLIYFQGNSAPDKSGLPSDRFSAERTGGSVSTLTIQRTQQEDSAVYLCASSSQRGDEETQYFGPGTRLLVL.

This chain connects TRBV15 to TRBJ2-5; no clear D. The CDR3 totals 13 residues. CDR1 is LNHNV, CDR2 YYDKDF, per germline (reference sequence). V lost 3 bases and J 5 bases, leaving 10 bases between the germline ends. The CDR3 bases are TGTGCCACCAGCAGGCCCGGTCCCGAGACCCAGTACTTC. Amino acid sequence: CATSRPGPETQYF.

The rearrangement links TRBV30 to TRBJ2-4; 8 positions agree with TRBD1. J gave up 5 bases and V 6 bases, and 3 bases lay outside the gene matches. CDR1 is GTSNPN and CDR2 is SVGIG in the germline V gene (reference sequence). The CDR3 has 12 amino acids. The CDR3 loop is CACRGRENIQYF. The CDR3 DNA reads TGTGCCTGCAGGGGGCGCGAAAACATTCAGTACTTC.

The chain uses TRBV7-9 and TRBJ2-7; D is possibly TRBD2 (5 bases). Per the germline V gene, CDR1 is SEHNR and CDR2 is FQNEAQ (reference sequence). Deletions cut 1 base from V and 3 bases from J, with 16 bases between. The CDR3 is 16 residues long. The CDR3 is CASSLVPGEGLYEQYF. For the CDR3, the DNA is TGTGCCAGCAGCTTAGTTCCAGGAGAGGGTCTCTACGAGCAGTACTTC.